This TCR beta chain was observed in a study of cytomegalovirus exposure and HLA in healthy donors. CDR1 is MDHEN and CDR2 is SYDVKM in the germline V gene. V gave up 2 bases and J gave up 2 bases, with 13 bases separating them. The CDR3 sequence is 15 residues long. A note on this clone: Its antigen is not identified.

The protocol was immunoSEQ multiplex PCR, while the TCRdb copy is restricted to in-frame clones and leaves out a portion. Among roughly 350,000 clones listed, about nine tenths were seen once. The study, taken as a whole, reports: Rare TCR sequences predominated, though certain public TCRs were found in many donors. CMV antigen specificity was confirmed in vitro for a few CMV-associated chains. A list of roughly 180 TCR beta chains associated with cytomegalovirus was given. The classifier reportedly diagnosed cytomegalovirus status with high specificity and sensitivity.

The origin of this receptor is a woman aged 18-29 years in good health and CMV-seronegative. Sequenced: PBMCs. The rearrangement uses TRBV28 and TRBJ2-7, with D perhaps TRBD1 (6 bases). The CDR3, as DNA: TGTGCCAGCAGTTTAGAACAGGGATCGCCCTACGAGCAGTACTTC. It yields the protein CASSLEQGSPYEQYF.